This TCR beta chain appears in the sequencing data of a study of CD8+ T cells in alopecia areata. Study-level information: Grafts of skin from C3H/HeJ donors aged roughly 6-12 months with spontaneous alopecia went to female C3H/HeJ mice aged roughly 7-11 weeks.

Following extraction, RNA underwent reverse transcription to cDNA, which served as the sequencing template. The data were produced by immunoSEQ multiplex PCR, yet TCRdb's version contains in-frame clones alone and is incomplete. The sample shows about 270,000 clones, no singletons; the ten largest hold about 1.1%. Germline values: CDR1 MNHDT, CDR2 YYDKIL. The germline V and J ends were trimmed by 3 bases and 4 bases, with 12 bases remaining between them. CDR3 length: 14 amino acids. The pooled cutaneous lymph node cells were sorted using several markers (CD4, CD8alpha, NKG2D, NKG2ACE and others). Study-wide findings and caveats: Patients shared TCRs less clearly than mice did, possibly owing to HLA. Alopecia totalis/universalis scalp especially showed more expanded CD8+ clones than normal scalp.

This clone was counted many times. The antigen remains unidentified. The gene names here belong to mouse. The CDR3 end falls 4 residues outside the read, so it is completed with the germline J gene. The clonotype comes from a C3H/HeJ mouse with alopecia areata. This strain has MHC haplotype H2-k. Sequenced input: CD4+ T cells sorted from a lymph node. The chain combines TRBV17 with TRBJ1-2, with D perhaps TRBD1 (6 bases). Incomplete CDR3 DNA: TGTGCTAGCAGTAGCTGGGGGCGCGGCTCC. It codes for CASSSWGRGS. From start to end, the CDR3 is CASSSWGRGSDYTF.